One and the same sample provided the 17 T cell receptor beta chains below, sequenced in a study of T-cell memory formation after mild COVID-19. TCRdb passed the 5' RACE reads through MiXCR, listing each CDR3 protein once. The sample holds about 540,000 distinct CDR3 sequences, about 20% seen once. Sequencing was performed on PBMCs or a T cell subset sorted from them (not recorded which). All receptors come from an adult woman who had mild COVID-19 (a few samples of this study predate the infection). Cell type and time point are not known.

The chain carries TRBV7-3 and TRBJ2-3, with D perhaps TRBD1 (6 bases). The CDR3 is 14 residues long. V lost 0 bases and J lost 6, with 10 bases in between. CDR1 and CDR2 (germline): SGHTA, FQGTGA. CDR3 sequence (DNA): TGTGCCAGCAGCTTAACGATCCAGGGGGATACGCAGTATTTT. Encoded protein: CASSLTIQGDTQYF.

V gene TRBV7-6 combines with J gene TRBJ2-7; D perhaps matches TRBD1 (6 bases). Per germline, CDR1 SGHVS and CDR2 FNYEAQ. The V end lost 2 bases, the J end lost 0 bases, and 17 bases lay between the germline ends. The CDR3 consists of 17 residues. The CDR3 nucleotides are TGTGCCAGCAGCTTAACGTACGGGACAAAGAGCTCCTACGAGCAGTACTTC. It yields the protein CASSLTYGTKSSYEQYF.

The gene calls are TRBV7-9 and TRBJ2-5, with D perhaps assigned TRBD1 or TRBD2 (5 bases each). Germline assignment: CDR1 SEHNR and CDR2 FQNEAQ (reference sequence). CDR3 length: 15 amino acids. Trimming took 0 bases from V and 5 from J, leaving 13 bases between them. The CDR3 region has the DNA TGTGCCAGCAGCTTAGCCGAGGGGCTATTGGAGACCCAGTACTTC. Protein: CASSLAEGLLETQYF.

The chain joins TRBV11-2 to TRBJ2-2; TRBD2 matches at 11 bases. This CDR3 contains 18 residues. The germline gives CDR1 SGHAT, CDR2 FQNNGV. V gave up 2 bases and J gave up 2 bases; unmatched junction bases: 7. This CDR3 is CASSLITLAGGNTGELFF. The CDR3 nucleotides read TGTGCCAGCAGCTTAATTACCCTAGCGGGGGGTAACACCGGGGAGCTGTTTTTT.

V usage is TRBV6-5 and J usage is TRBJ2-3; maybe TRBD1 (6 bases). Trimming removed 6 bases from V and 4 bases from J, with 20 bases in between. CDR3 size: 16 residues. Germline V gene data show CDR1 as MNHEY and CDR2 as SVGAGI. The CDR3 loop reads CASSITGSGHSDTQYF. CDR3 in DNA: TGTGCCAGCAGCATTACAGGGTCAGGTCACTCAGATACGCAGTATTTT.

This clonotype was counted a few times. V is TRBV7-2 and J is TRBJ2-5, with D possibly TRBD1 on 6 matching bases. This CDR3 region has 17 residues. Trimming took 5 bases from V and 0 from J, leaving 19 bases between them. Germline-derived CDR1 and CDR2 are SGHTA and FQGNSA. The CDR3 nucleotides read TGTGCCAGCAGCGCCCCAACCGGGACAAGGTACCAAGAGACCCAGTACTTC. Translation gives CASSAPTGTRYQETQYF.

This chain connects TRBV4-3 to TRBJ2-7; 9 bases are shared with TRBD2. The CDR3 runs to 15 residues. Germline loops: CDR1 LGHNA, CDR2 YSLEER. The V segment lost 3 bases and the J segment 2 bases; nucleotides outside the gene matches: 5. The chain's CDR3 is CASSQMTSGTYEQYF. The DNA for the CDR3 is TGCGCCAGCAGCCAGATGACTAGCGGTACCTACGAGCAGTACTTC.

The sample holds a few counts of this clonotype. The V gene is TRBV11-2, the J gene TRBJ2-2; D is undetermined. Germline V gene lookup returns CDR1 SGHAT and CDR2 FQNNGV. The CDR3 has 17 residues. Trimming removed 2 bases from V and 5 bases from J, with 18 bases in between. The CDR3 DNA reads as TGTGCCAGCAGCTTACGATGGCTGGACGTCGGAACCGGGGAGCTGTTTTTT. Translated: CASSLRWLDVGTGELFF.

This clonotype was counted a few times. This CDR3 reads CASTYTNTGELFF. CDR3 bases: TGCGCCAGCACGTATACGAACACCGGGGAGCTGTTTTTT. This chain uses TRBV10-2 with TRBJ2-2; D is unclear. V lost 7 bases and J lost 0, with 6 bases in between. The length of the CDR3 is 13 residues. Germline V gene data show CDR1 as WSHSY and CDR2 as SAAADI.

The table lists this clonotype with a few counts. The chain joins TRBV12-3 or TRBV12-4 to TRBJ2-7; TRBD1 might be the D (6 bases). The CDR3 has 14 residues. Trimming took 5 bases from V and 0 from J, leaving 11 bases between them. The chain's CDR3 is CASSPDSSSYEQYF. In nucleotides, the CDR3 is TGTGCCAGCAGTCCGGACAGCAGCTCCTACGAGCAGTACTTC.

V is TRBV20-1 and J is TRBJ2-5, with TRBD2 matching 10 bases. Per germline, CDR1 DFQATT and CDR2 SNEGSKA (reference sequence). V was pared by 5 bases and J by 2 bases, with 5 bases of the junction left unmatched. The CDR3 has 14 residues. The CDR3 nucleotides are TGCAGTGCTCGAGCGGGGGGGCGTCAAGAGACCCAGTACTTC. This encodes CSARAGGRQETQYF.

The V call is TRBV5-4, the J call TRBJ2-1, with a tentative D call TRBD2 (6 bases). The CDR3 covers 16 residues. V gave up 2 bases and J gave up 2 bases, with 14 bases separating them. Germline loops: CDR1 SGHNT, CDR2 YYREEE (reference sequence). In DNA form, the CDR3 reads TGTGCCAGCAGCTTCGGAGCGGGCGGTCCCTACAATGAGCAGTTCTTC. This sequence encodes CASSFGAGGPYNEQFF.

This chain connects TRBV4-1 to TRBJ2-1; 9 nucleotides agree with TRBD2. Germline-derived CDR1 and CDR2 are MGHRA and YSYEKL. This CDR3 has 19 residues. Unmatched junction bases numbered 14, after V lost 5 bases and J lost 0 bases. The CDR3 nucleotides read TGCGCCAGCAGCTCCGGACTAAGCGGGGGGCCCTACTCCTACAATGAGCAGTTCTTC. Amino acid sequence: CASSSGLSGGPYSYNEQFF.

V gene TRBV29-1 combines with J gene TRBJ2-7, with 11 bases aligning to TRBD1. This CDR3 comprises 14 residues. The V and J ends lost 2 bases and 3 bases, in that order; junction bases with no gene match: 3. Germline-derived CDR1 and CDR2 are SQVTM and ANQGSEA. In DNA form, the CDR3 reads TGCAGCGTTGAACTCGGGACAGGGGGCTACGAGCAGTACTTC. This gives the protein CSVELGTGGYEQYF.

The J gene is TRBJ1-3, the V gene TRBV12-3 or TRBV12-4, with 7 positions matching TRBD1. The V gene end was trimmed by 6 bases and the J gene end by 3 bases; junction bases not matched to a gene: 11. This CDR3 is 16 amino acids long. The CDR3 region is CASSSDRVLFGNTIYF. The DNA of the CDR3 is TGTGCCAGCAGCTCCGACAGGGTCCTCTTTGGAAACACCATATATTTT.

The chain combines TRBV27 with TRBJ2-7; D unclear. Per germline, CDR1 MNHEY and CDR2 SMNVEV (reference sequence). Trimming took 7 bases from V and 5 from J, leaving 27 bases between them. The CDR3 is made up of 17 amino acids. The CDR3 bases are TGTGCCAGCAACTCGGTACTTGGGGATGGGCCCCCCGACGAGCAGTACTTC. It codes for CASNSVLGDGPPDEQYF.

This clonotype was seen a few times. The rearrangement links TRBV7-9 to TRBJ1-2; D might be TRBD1 (5 bases). The germline V and J ends were trimmed by 5 bases and 3 bases, with 19 bases remaining between them. Germline V gene lookup returns CDR1 SEHNR and CDR2 FQNEAQ (reference sequence). The CDR3 has 16 amino acids. The CDR3 coding sequence is TGTGCCAGCAGCCCGACCGGGACCGAAACAGACTATGGCTACACCTTC. Translation: CASSPTGTETDYGYTF.